This record covers a single T cell receptor beta chain. As yet, its antigen is unknown. The junction had 10 bases not matched to a gene; V was cut back by 0 bases and J by 5 bases. CDR3 length: 18 amino acids. The germline CDR1 and CDR2 sequences are MGHRA and YSYEKL. TCRdb's copy holds only in-frame clones and misses some; the assay was immunoSEQ multiplex PCR. The repertoire consists of tens of thousands of clones, with roughly 94% occurring once and the leading ten covering approximately 0.59%. This record comes from a study of cytomegalovirus exposure and HLA in healthy donors. Study results and limitations: The finding came from a later analysis; first-cohort TCR clusters tended to co-occur in the roughly 110 validation repertoires.

The sequencing input was PBMCs. This clonotype was obtained from a woman aged 18-30 years in good health and CMV-seronegative. The rearrangement joins TRBV4-1 to TRBJ2-5, with TRBD2 identical over 12 bases. CDR3 in amino acids: CASSQDPASGGAGETQYF. Written as DNA, the CDR3 is TGCGCCAGCAGCCAAGACCCCGCTAGCGGGGGGGCCGGGGAGACCCAGTACTTC.